This T cell receptor beta chain was observed in a study of molecular identifiers for immune sequencing clone quantification. Naive CD8 library inputs spanned roughly 17,000 to 1,100,000 sorted cells and 10%, 30% or 50% RNA. The authors gated naive CD8 T cells as CD8+CD4-CCR7+CD45RA+ for sorting. The V segment lost 4 bases and the J segment 3 bases; nucleotides outside the gene matches: 8. This CDR3 is 15 amino acids long. The V gene's germline CDR1 is SGHRS and CDR2 YFSETQ. Libraries of bulk TCR were made by previously described methods (with listed TCR primers). TCRdb reprocessed the PCR reads with MiXCR, giving one entry per CDR3 protein. The sample includes around 480,000 distinct CDR3 sequences, roughly 23% of them seen just once. This clonotype came up many times. Its antigen is as yet unknown. Regarding the study as a whole: Jurkat TCR RNA from one cell was spiked into one million naive cells, and it was reportedly detectable there.

The sequence was collected from a human donor in good health. Some libraries in this study had Jurkat cell RNA spiked in. The chain recombines TRBV5-1 with TRBJ2-3; 7 bases line up with TRBD2. The material sequenced was naive CD8+ T cells from blood, with Jurkat cell RNA spiked in. Subset here: FACS-sorted CD8+CD4-CCR7+CD45RA+ naive T cells. The CDR3 nucleotides are TGCGCCAGCAGCACGACTAGCTTTGCGACAGATACGCAGTATTTT. As protein: CASSTTSFATDTQYF. The whole variable domain, remainder taken from reference TRBV5-1 and TRBJ2-3, is KAGVTQTPRYLIKTRGQQVTLSCSPISGHRSVSWYQQTPGQGLQFLFEYFSETQRNKGNFPGRFSGRQFSNSRSEMNVSTLELGDSALYLCASSTTSFATDTQYFGPGTRLTVL.